Only one count was recorded for the clone carrying this TCR beta chain. Antigen: not known. Selected positively for CCR7 and CD45RO-negative, naive CD8 cells excluded terminally differentiated effector memory CD45RA+ cells. Sequencing used immunoSEQ multiplex PCR; TCRdb keeps in-frame clones, though not all of them. This sample has about 750,000 clones, with roughly 92% found just once. These data are taken from a study of shared clonotypes between healthy human individuals. General study findings and limits: Researchers found naive subsets generally carried larger estimated richness than memory subsets.

Germline V gene data show CDR1 as ENHRY and CDR2 as SYGVKD. The CDR3 totals 16 residues. Trimming took off 0 bases at V and 0 bases at J, with 11 bases between the two ends. The source of this sequence is a man under 40 in good health. Sequencing used naive CD8+ T cells sorted from blood. This chain joins TRBV10-3 and TRBJ1-1; D not resolved. The CDR3 region has the DNA TGTGCCATCAGTGAGTCGCCCATACACATGAACACTGAAGCTTTCTTT. Protein sequence: CAISESPIHMNTEAFF.